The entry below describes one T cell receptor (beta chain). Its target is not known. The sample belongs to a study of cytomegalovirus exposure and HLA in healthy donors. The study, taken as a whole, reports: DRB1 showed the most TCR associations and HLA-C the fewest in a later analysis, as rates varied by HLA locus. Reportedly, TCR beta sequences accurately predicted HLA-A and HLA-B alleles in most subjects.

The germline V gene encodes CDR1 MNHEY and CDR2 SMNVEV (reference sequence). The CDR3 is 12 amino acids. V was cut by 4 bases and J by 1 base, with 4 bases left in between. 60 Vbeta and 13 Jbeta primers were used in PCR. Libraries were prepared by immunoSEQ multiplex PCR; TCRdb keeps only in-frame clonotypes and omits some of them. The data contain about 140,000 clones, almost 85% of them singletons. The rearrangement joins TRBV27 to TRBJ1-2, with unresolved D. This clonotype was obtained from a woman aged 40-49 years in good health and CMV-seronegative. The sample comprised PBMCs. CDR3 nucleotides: TGTGCCAGCAGTTCCGTTAACTATGGCTACACCTTC. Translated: CASSSVNYGYTF.